One sample yielded the 25 T cell receptor beta chains listed below, sequenced in a study of CD8 T cells in Susac syndrome. RNA totalling about 0.45 to 1 ug underwent reverse transcription with random hexamers. TCRdb passed the immunoSEQ multiplex PCR reads through MiXCR, listing each CDR3 protein once. The repertoire holds about 160,000 distinct CDR3 sequences, with approximately 90% as singletons. Sequenced: CD4+ T cells from PBMCs. The source of these receptors is a human donor in good health.

The chain links TRBV7-2 to TRBJ2-7, with D perhaps TRBD1 (5 bases). Trimming shortened V by 3 bases and J by 6 bases, and 15 bases separated the two germline ends. The CDR3 sequence is 14 residues long. Germline CDR1 reads SGHTA; CDR2 reads FQGNSA. For the CDR3, the DNA is TGTGCCAGCAGCTTCATGTCAGGGTCCCCCGAGCAGTACTTC. Residues: CASSFMSGSPEQYF.

The rearrangement uses TRBV27 and TRBJ2-1; D is unresolved. This CDR3 has 13 residues. Germline CDR1 reads MNHEY; CDR2 reads SMNVEV (reference sequence). The V gene lost 8 bases and the J gene lost 15 bases, with 23 bases spanning the gap. CDR3 in amino acids: CASGGRSRGIWFF. The CDR3 DNA follows: TGTGCCAGCGGTGGACGGAGTCGTGGAATCTGGTTCTTC.

This clonotype came up once. The V gene is TRBV2, the J gene TRBJ2-7; 8 positions agree with TRBD1. CDR3 length: 15 residues. The V segment lost 6 bases and the J segment 4 bases; nucleotides outside the gene matches: 11. Per the germline V gene, CDR1 is SNHLY and CDR2 is FYNNEI. The CDR3 DNA follows: TGTGCCAGCAGGATGGGGACAGGAGAGAATTACGAGCAGTACTTC. This codes for CASRMGTGENYEQYF.

The J gene is TRBJ2-3, the V gene TRBV12-3 or TRBV12-4; no firm D call. This CDR3 spans 14 amino acids. V gave up 6 bases and J gave up 1 base, with 11 bases separating them. CDR3 loop: CASSLGFRTDTQYF. CDR3 in DNA: TGTGCCAGCAGCCTAGGATTTCGCACAGATACGCAGTATTTT.

V and J are TRBV2 and TRBJ1-2, with D possibly TRBD1 on 6 matching bases. The length of the CDR3 is 14 residues. Trimming pared 4 bases from V and 8 bases from J, leaving 17 bases between. Germline V gene data show CDR1 as SNHLY and CDR2 as FYNNEI. This chain's CDR3 is CASSGGRGFGGYTF. The CDR3 DNA reads as TGTGCCAGCAGTGGGGGGAGGGGGTTCGGAGGCTACACCTTC.

The chain is built from TRBV18 and TRBJ1-1; a weak D match, TRBD1 (5 bases). Germline V gene lookup returns CDR1 KGHSH and CDR2 LQKENI. The CDR3 loop spans 12 amino acids. Trimming removed 4 bases from V and 7 bases from J, with 10 bases in between. The CDR3 loop reads CASSLRDGEAFF. The CDR3 region has the DNA TGTGCCAGCTCACTACGGGACGGTGAAGCTTTCTTT. The variable domain in full, with the rest retrieved from reference TRBV18 and TRBJ1-1, is NAGVMQNPRHLVRRRGQEARLRCSPMKGHSHVYWYRQLPEEGLKFMVYLQKENIIDESGMPKERFSAEFPKEGPSILRIQQVVRGDSAAYFCASSLRDGEAFFGQGTRLTVV.

This sequence joins TRBV19 and TRBJ2-3, with 12 bases that match TRBD2. The ends lost 5 bases at V and 5 bases at J; junction bases unmatched: 8. The CDR3 runs 16 residues. Per the germline V gene, CDR1 is LNHDA and CDR2 is SQIVND (reference sequence). The DNA of the CDR3 is TGTGCCAGTAGTCTCGAACTAGCGGGGGGCGTAGATACGCAGTATTTT. Translation: CASSLELAGGVDTQYF.

This rearrangement joins TRBV2 to TRBJ2-7, with 8 bases that match TRBD1. The J segment lost 7 bases and the V segment lost 6 bases, leaving 8 bases of the junction unmatched. The CDR3 sequence is 13 residues long. The germline V gene encodes CDR1 SNHLY and CDR2 FYNNEI. In nucleotides, the CDR3 is TGTGCCAGCAGGTTCCAGGGGGCCGGGGAGCAGTACTTC. It translates to CASRFQGAGEQYF.

This clonotype was observed a single time. This rearrangement joins TRBV7-9 to TRBJ2-5; no clear D. V was clipped by 6 bases and J by 1 base, with 9 bases between them. Germline loops: CDR1 SEHNR, CDR2 FQNEAQ (reference sequence). The CDR3 covers 13 residues. In DNA, the CDR3 is TGTGCCAGCAGGGCCCGAGCCCAAGAGACCCAGTACTTC. Encoded protein: CASRARAQETQYF.

V and J are TRBV6-2 or TRBV6-3 and TRBJ2-7; 12 bases line up with TRBD2. The CDR3 is 16 residues long. The J segment lost 5 bases and the V segment lost 4 bases, leaving 9 bases of the junction unmatched. Germline V gene sequence: CDR1 MNHEY, CDR2 SVGEGT. CDR3: CASSSSGGAGVNEQYF. The CDR3 region has the DNA TGTGCCAGCAGTTCTAGCGGGGGGGCCGGTGTCAACGAGCAGTACTTC.

The chain's CDR3 is CASSDAWQPQHF. CDR3 nucleotide sequence: TGCGCCAGCAGTGATGCTTGGCAGCCCCAGCATTTT. The chain is built from TRBV10-2 and TRBJ1-5; no firm D call. The CDR3 has 12 amino acids. V was clipped by 3 bases and J by 7 bases, with 7 bases between them. CDR1 is WSHSY, CDR2 SAAADI, per germline.

The V gene is TRBV24-1, the J gene TRBJ2-1, with 7 bases identical to TRBD1. CDR1 and CDR2 (germline): KGHDR, SFDVKD. With 7 bases clipped from V and 5 bases from J, the junction kept 1 base outside the gene matches. This CDR3 has 12 amino acids. The CDR3 sequence: CATSGTDNEQFF. The CDR3 bases are TGTGCCACCAGCGGGACAGACAATGAGCAGTTCTTC.

CDR3 residues: CSATDRGDTGELFF. The CDR3 DNA follows: TGCAGTGCCACGGACAGGGGGGACACCGGGGAGCTGTTTTTT. This chain joins TRBV20-1 and TRBJ2-2, with 10 bases identical to TRBD1. The J segment lost 3 bases and the V segment lost 6 bases, leaving 4 bases of the junction unmatched. CDR3 length equals 14 residues. The germline gives CDR1 DFQATT, CDR2 SNEGSKA (reference sequence).

The rearrangement links TRBV9 to TRBJ1-4; no clear D gene. CDR1 SGDLS and CDR2 YYNGEE come from the germline V gene. There are 14 residues in the CDR3. The V end lost 2 bases, the J end lost 3 bases, and 8 bases lay between the germline ends. The CDR3 DNA is TGTGCCAGCAGCGTGCGAGGATCTAATGAAAAACTGTTTTTT. Protein: CASSVRGSNEKLFF.

V is TRBV2 and J is TRBJ1-3, with D hard to call. V was clipped by 0 bases and J by 0 bases, with 9 bases between them. This CDR3 has 16 residues. Germline values: CDR1 SNHLY, CDR2 FYNNEI. CDR3 protein: CASSEAETISGNTIYF. In DNA form, the CDR3 reads TGTGCCAGCAGTGAAGCGGAGACTATCTCTGGAAACACCATATATTTT.

V gene TRBV7-2 combines with J gene TRBJ2-7; D possibly corresponds to TRBD1 (6 bases). Per germline, CDR1 SGHTA and CDR2 FQGNSA. CDR3 length: 13 residues. V lost 5 bases to trimming and J lost 2 bases, with 10 bases between them. The DNA of the CDR3 is TGTGCCAGCAGCCCAAGACAGGCCTACGAGCAGTACTTC. It encodes CASSPRQAYEQYF. The whole variable domain, remainder taken from reference TRBV7-2 and TRBJ2-7, is GAGVSQSPSNKVTEKGKDVELRCDPISGHTALYWYRQSLGQGLEFLIYFQGNSAPDKSGLPSDRFSAERTGGSVSTLTIQRTQQEDSAVYLCASSPRQAYEQYFGPGTRLTVT.

The chain links TRBV4-1 to TRBJ2-7; TRBD1 aligns across 7 bases. Germline values: CDR1 MGHRA, CDR2 YSYEKL. The CDR3 totals 14 residues. The ends lost 1 base at V and 6 bases at J; junction bases unmatched: 6. The CDR3, as DNA: TGCGCCAGCAGCCAAGGAGACAGGGATCGCGAGCAGTACTTC. It encodes CASSQGDRDREQYF.

This chain uses TRBV6-2 or TRBV6-3 with TRBJ1-2; TRBD1 is a possible D gene (6 bases). V was trimmed by 5 bases and J by 4 bases, leaving 14 bases between them. CDR1 is MNHEY, CDR2 SVGEGT, per germline. This CDR3 contains 14 residues. The CDR3 bases are TGTGCCAGCAGTCCCCGGACAGCTACCTATGGCTACACCTTC. Its translation: CASSPRTATYGYTF.

The chain recombines TRBV14 with TRBJ1-6, with D maybe TRBD1 (5 bases). This CDR3 contains 14 residues. CDR1 and CDR2 from the germline V gene are SGHDN and FVKESK. V was shortened by 4 bases and J by 7 bases, with 11 bases between the two germline ends. CDR3 nucleotides: TGTGCCAGCAGCCGGGGCTTGAGGAATTCACCCCTCCACTTT. This gives the protein CASSRGLRNSPLHF.

This clonotype was seen only once. The chain joins TRBV7-2 to TRBJ1-6; TRBD1 might be the D (6 bases). The CDR3 has 15 amino acids. Trimming shortened V by 3 bases and J by 9 bases, and 15 bases separated the two germline ends. Germline-derived CDR1 and CDR2 are SGHTA and FQGNSA. The CDR3 sequence: CASSFTGRVGSPLHF. CDR3 in DNA: TGTGCCAGCAGCTTTACAGGGAGGGTTGGTTCACCCCTCCACTTT.

This clonotype is a singleton in its sample. This chain uses TRBV4-1 with TRBJ2-7, with 7 bases lining up with TRBD1. Germline assignment: CDR1 MGHRA and CDR2 YSYEKL. This CDR3 has 18 amino acids. V shed 0 bases and J 5 bases; nucleotides not matched to a gene: 16. The CDR3 loop reads CASSQDGYGNRGSHEQYF. The CDR3 coding sequence is TGCGCCAGCAGCCAAGATGGTTATGGGAACAGGGGTAGCCACGAGCAGTACTTC.

The chain joins TRBV2 to TRBJ1-4; maybe TRBD1 (6 bases). The V end was cut by 8 bases, the J end by 7 bases, with 17 bases between. This CDR3 is built from 14 residues. Germline V lookup: CDR1 SNHLY, CDR2 FYNNEI. The DNA for the CDR3 is TGTGCCAGCCAAGTCGGGGGCCGGAGTGAAAAACTGTTTTTT. It is translated as CASQVGGRSEKLFF.

CDR3 DNA: TGTGCCAGCTCACCTGGGACAGGGGGGCAGTACTTC. Its protein is CASSPGTGGQYF. This rearrangement joins TRBV18 to TRBJ2-7; 11 bases fit TRBD1. The CDR3 runs 12 residues. V was pared by 3 bases and J by 9 bases, with 1 base of the junction left unmatched. Looked up from germline, CDR1 is KGHSH and CDR2 is LQKENI. Full variable domain (rest looked up from reference TRBV18 and TRBJ2-7): NAGVMQNPRHLVRRRGQEARLRCSPMKGHSHVYWYRQLPEEGLKFMVYLQKENIIDESGMPKERFSAEFPKEGPSILRIQQVVRGDSAAYFCASSPGTGGQYFGPGTRLTVT.

The chain uses TRBV2 and TRBJ2-5; possible D gene TRBD1, 5 bases. The CDR3 is 13 residues long. CDR1 is SNHLY, CDR2 FYNNEI, per germline. V was cut by 2 bases and J by 2 bases, with 6 bases left in between. Here the CDR3 reads CASSENRQETQYF. The DNA of the CDR3 is TGTGCCAGCAGTGAAAACAGGCAAGAGACCCAGTACTTC.

The genes are TRBV29-1 and TRBJ2-7; tentatively, D is TRBD1 (6 bases). CDR3 length equals 14 residues. Trimming took 8 bases from V and 3 from J, leaving 20 bases between them. Germline V gene lookup returns CDR1 SQVTM and CDR2 ANQGSEA. As DNA, the CDR3 is TGCAGCATTCGGCCCAGACAGGACCACTACGAGCAGTACTTC. This codes for CSIRPRQDHYEQYF.